The following is a TCR beta chain sequence with its context. This entry belongs to a study of control samples from healthy donors and cancer patients. The CDR3 contains 14 residues. The V gene's germline CDR1 is SEHNR and CDR2 FQNEAQ (reference sequence). Trimming pared 2 bases from V and 1 base from J, leaving 8 bases between. Only in-frame clones appear in the TCRdb table, and some are missing; sequencing was by immunoSEQ multiplex PCR. The sample gives approximately 86,000 clones, approximately 87% of which show up once; 2% to 2.5% is in the top ten. This sequence was found in a woman between 40 and 50 years old in good health. Sequenced sample: blood. This sequence joins TRBV7-9 and TRBJ1-1; D unclear. CDR3 in amino acids: CASSLLQKNTEAFF. Here the CDR3 DNA reads TGTGCCAGCAGCTTATTACAGAAGAACACTGAAGCTTTCTTT. Complete variable domain (other parts from reference TRBV7-9 and TRBJ1-1): DTGVSQNPRHKITKRGQNVTFRCDPISEHNRLYWYRQTLGQGPEFLTYFQNEAQLEKSRLLSDRFSAERPKGSFSTLEIQRTEQGDSAMYLCASSLLQKNTEAFFGQGTRLTVV.